Each of the 4 T cell receptor beta chains below was sequenced from the same sample in a study of OX40 agonist ivuxolimab in advanced cancers. Data came from immunoSEQ multiplex PCR; TCRdb stores just in-frame clones and leaves some out. Here the sample spans 57,000 or so clones, about 83% being singletons. This specimen was CD4+ or CD8+ T cells sorted from blood, taken in a trial of the OX40 agonist ivuxolimab. These receptors all come from an adult with an advanced solid tumor such as melanoma, head and neck, liver or kidney cancer.

This clone was observed a single time. V usage is TRBV7-3 and J usage is TRBJ2-7, with 9 bases that match TRBD1. After removal of 5 bases from V and 7 bases from J, the junction contained 9 bases not matched to a gene. This CDR3 is 14 amino acids long. Germline V gene sequence: CDR1 SGHTA, CDR2 FQGTGA. CDR3 loop: CASSPGTGLQEQYF. The DNA of the CDR3 is TGTGCCAGCAGCCCCGGGACAGGGCTTCAAGAGCAGTACTTC.

V gene TRBV7-9 combines with J gene TRBJ2-1; weak D call: TRBD1 (5 bases). CDR1 is SEHNR and CDR2 is FQNEAQ in the germline V gene (reference sequence). This CDR3 contains 14 residues. Trimming left V 3 bases short and J 4 bases short, with 10 bases between. Written as DNA, the CDR3 is TGTGCCAGCAGCTTCGGACAAGAATACAATGAGCAGTTCTTC. It codes for CASSFGQEYNEQFF.

The chain couples TRBV5-5 to TRBJ1-2, with D unclear. The CDR3 covers 13 residues. Looked up from germline, CDR1 is SGHKS and CDR2 is YYEKEE (reference sequence). V was clipped by 6 bases and J by 4 bases, with 13 bases between them. DNA of the CDR3: TGTGCCAGCACACTATTCTCGGGCTATGGCTACACCTTC. Protein: CASTLFSGYGYTF.

The table lists this clone with a few counts. This rearrangement joins TRBV19 to TRBJ1-1; a weak D match, TRBD1 (5 bases). Germline-derived CDR1 and CDR2 are LNHDA and SQIVND (reference sequence). This CDR3 has 14 residues. Trimming removed 4 bases at V and 7 bases at J, with 16 bases between. CDR3 sequence: CASSTGTDGFEAFF. CDR3 DNA sequence: TGTGCCAGTAGTACCGGGACGGACGGATTTGAAGCTTTCTTT. Filled out from reference TRBV19 and TRBJ1-1, the complete variable domain reads DGGITQSPKYLFRKEGQNVTLSCEQNLNHDAMYWYRQDPGQGLRLIYYSQIVNDFQKGDIAEGYSVSREKKESFPLTVTSAQKNPTAFYLCASSTGTDGFEAFFGQGTRLTVV.